This T cell receptor (beta chain) was sequenced in a study of blood T cell repertoires in COVID-19. For the study at large: COVID-19 samples, acute and convalescent, were from the United States, Italy and Spain. T cells, B-cell-depleted T cells, or PBMCs supplied cDNA or gDNA.

Authors' methods: It was from reference gene primer amplification that nucleated cell counts were estimated. The data were produced by immunoSEQ multiplex PCR, yet TCRdb's version contains in-frame clones alone and is incomplete. D and trimming come from the DNA, and the V and J calls and clone size come from that table. The repertoire holds approximately 230,000 clones, around 89% seen once, with roughly 6.3% in the top ten. This clone was found once. Seattle's cohort entered during active infection and was followed longitudinally. This clonotype was sampled from a woman in her 30s with COVID-19, enrolled during active disease. The source material was peripheral blood.

The CDR3 here is CASSPGWDSYSSQETQYF. CDR3 sequence (DNA): TGTGCCAGCAGCCCGGGGTGGGACAGTTACTCATCCCAAGAGACCCAGTACTTC. The chain carries TRBV7-8 and TRBJ2-5; TRBD1 aligns across 7 bases. Trimming removed 5 bases from V and 1 base from J; junction bases left unmatched: 16. Per the germline V gene, CDR1 is SGHVS and CDR2 is FQNEAQ. The CDR3 contains 18 residues.